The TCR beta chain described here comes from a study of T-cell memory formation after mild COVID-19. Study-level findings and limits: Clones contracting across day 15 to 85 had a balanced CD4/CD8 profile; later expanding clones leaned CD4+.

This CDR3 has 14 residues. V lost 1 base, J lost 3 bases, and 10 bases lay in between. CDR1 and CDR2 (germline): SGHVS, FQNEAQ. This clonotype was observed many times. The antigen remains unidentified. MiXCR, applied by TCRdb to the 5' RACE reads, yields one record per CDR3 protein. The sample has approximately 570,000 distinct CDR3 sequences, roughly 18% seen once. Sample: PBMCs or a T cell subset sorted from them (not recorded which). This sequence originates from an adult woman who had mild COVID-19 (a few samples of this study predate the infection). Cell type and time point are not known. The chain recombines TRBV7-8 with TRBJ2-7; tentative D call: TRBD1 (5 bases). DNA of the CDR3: TGTGCCAGCAGCTTAGTTTACAGGAGCTACGAGCAGTACTTC. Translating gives CASSLVYRSYEQYF.